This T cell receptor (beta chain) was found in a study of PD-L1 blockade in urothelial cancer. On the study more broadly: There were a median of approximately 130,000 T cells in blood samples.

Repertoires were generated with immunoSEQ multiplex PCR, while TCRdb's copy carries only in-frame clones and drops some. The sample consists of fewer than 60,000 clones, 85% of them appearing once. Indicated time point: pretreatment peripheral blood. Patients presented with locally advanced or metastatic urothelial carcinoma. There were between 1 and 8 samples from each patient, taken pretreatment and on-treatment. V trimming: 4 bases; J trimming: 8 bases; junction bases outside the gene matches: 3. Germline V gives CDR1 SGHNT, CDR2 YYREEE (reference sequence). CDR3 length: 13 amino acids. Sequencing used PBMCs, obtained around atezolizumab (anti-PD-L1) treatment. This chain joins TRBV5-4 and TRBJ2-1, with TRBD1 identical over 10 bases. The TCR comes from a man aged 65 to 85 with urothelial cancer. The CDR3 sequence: CASSRDRGDEQFF. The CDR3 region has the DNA TGTGCCAGCAGCCGGGACAGGGGCGATGAGCAGTTCTTC.